This entry features one T cell receptor beta chain sequence. Its antigen remains unidentified. The ends lost 8 bases at V and 3 bases at J; junction bases unmatched: 11. Germline CDR1 reads SGHTA; CDR2 reads FQGNSA. The CDR3 has 15 residues. Some clones are missing from TCRdb's copy, which holds only in-frame ones; the method was immunoSEQ multiplex PCR. This sample has about 150,000 clones, with almost 95% found just once. The sample comes from a study of T cell responses to AZD1222 COVID-19 vaccine. Regarding the study as a whole: It should be noted that donors were predominantly white British and more often female, and clonal diversity was possibly underestimated. Dominant CD4 TCR responses targeted spike regions 160-218 and 743-854.

The source material was peripheral blood, sampled on day 0 of AZD1222 vaccination. The receptor was derived from an adult in good health. The chain combines TRBV7-2 with TRBJ2-3, with 7 bases fitting TRBD2. CDR3 protein: CASGKWGGSTDTQYF. The DNA of the CDR3 is TGTGCCAGCGGAAAGTGGGGCGGGAGTACAGATACGCAGTATTTT.